The source of this T cell receptor (beta chain) is a study of technical replicates of blood from a handful of donors. Clones were sequenced by immunoSEQ multiplex PCR, and TCRdb holds only the in-frame ones, with some missing. The data hold 55,000 to 75,000 clones, with roughly 86% observed a single time. The CDR3 runs 16 residues. V lost 4 bases, J lost 2 bases, and 18 bases lay in between. The germline gives CDR1 SGHDT, CDR2 YYEEEE. The chain combines TRBV5-6 with TRBJ2-5, with D maybe TRBD1 (6 bases). Sequenced: PBMCs. The receptor was isolated from a human donor in good health. Some clones in this sample may be carry-over from other donors' samples. CDR3 DNA sequence: TGTGCCAGCAGCCTAAGGAAGGTTAGGGGGCAAGAGACCCAGTACTTC. It encodes CASSLRKVRGQETQYF.